The clone carrying this T cell receptor (beta chain) was seen many times. Its antigen is unknown. The data stem from a study of CD8+CD57+ T cells in acquired aplastic anemia. On the study more broadly: Around 3.2 ug was the average amount of DNA from sorted CD4+ and CD8+ cells. Mean read depth for CD4+ cells from healthy donors was some 11 million. General study points: Overlap between patients and controls comprised some 31 CD8+ CDR3 sequences. In CD8+ cells, Simpson's diversity showed no significant difference between patients and controls.

The V gene end was trimmed by 5 bases and the J gene end by 4 bases; junction bases not matched to a gene: 9. Germline V CDR1 and CDR2: SGHVS, FQNEAQ. The CDR3 covers 16 residues. For CDR3 and TCR beta VDJ profiling, genomic DNA was the template used. One entry per CDR3 protein, called by TCRdb with MiXCR from the reads. The sample shows 150,000 to 200,000 distinct CDR3 sequences, approximately 40% of them seen only once. The sample taken for sequencing was sorted CD4+, CD8+, or CD8+CD57+ T cells (not recorded which) from PBMCs. This rearrangement joins TRBV7-8 to TRBJ2-1; 9 bases are a match to TRBD2. The TCR originated in a human donor in good health. CDR3 residues: CASSPSGLADYNEQFF. The CDR3 DNA reads TGTGCCAGCAGCCCCTCGGGACTAGCAGATTACAATGAGCAGTTCTTC.